Here is one T cell receptor (beta chain) with its context. The antigen is unknown. The data were taken from a study of CD8 T cells in ankylosing spondylitis. Study findings and constraints: The study looked at matched synovial fluid samples from ankylosing spondylitis patients. Disease-linked clones were reported to be significantly enriched there. Disease-linked clones were found to be CD8+ and relatively rare in peripheral blood. Blood from ankylosing spondylitis patients appeared to carry a characteristic roughly 8-variant TCR beta motif.

The CDR3 extends over 14 amino acids. V was shortened by 7 bases and J by 0 bases, with 10 bases between the two germline ends. From germline, CDR1 is MGHDK and CDR2 SYGVNS. Scientists made TCR beta libraries using quantitative 5'-RACE with molecular barcodes. TCRdb reprocessed the 5' RACE reads via MiXCR and lists one record per CDR3 protein. The data hold hundreds of thousands of distinct CDR3 sequences, with over 9.5% observed a single time. The sample consisted of blood, either unsorted or a sorted T cell fraction (not recorded which). This chain links TRBV25-1 with TRBJ1-3, with a possible D match to TRBD1 (6 bases). The receptor comes from a male donor with ankylosing spondylitis. This CDR3 reads CASKDSLSGNTIYF. Here the CDR3 DNA reads TGTGCCAGCAAGGACAGTCTCTCTGGAAACACCATATATTTT.